One sample yielded the 16 T cell receptor beta chains listed below, sequenced in a study of CD8+ T cells in alopecia areata (dated by TCRdb to the late 2010s). What the time point label conveys for this sample: more than 3 weeks on oral tofacitinib. The treatment or condition label of this sample denotes: oral pan-JAK inhibitor, 5-10 mg twice daily. The library was prepared using the immunoSEQ multiplex PCR assay. RNA was extracted from all samples and reverse transcribed into cDNA as template for TCR sequencing. Imported from immuneACCESS, the table was reduced by TCRdb to in-frame sequences with V and J called. These copies leave out some clones; in studies compared against another copy, an unresolved V gene accounts for under half, and the cause of the remainder is not known. This sample has some 150,000 clones in its table, and roughly 54% of those were observed once. Together, the top ten hold around a sixth of the sample.

The source material was CD8+ T cells sorted from blood, sampled at week 4, from a patient treated with tofacitinib. The receptors were gathered from a human donor with alopecia areata.

The gene calls are TRBV4-2 and TRBJ2-5; TRBD2 matches at 9 bases. CDR3 size: 16 residues. Trimming at V came to 0 bases and at J to 4 bases, leaving 6 bases not matched to a gene. CDR1 and CDR2 (germline): LGHNA, YNFKEQ. CDR3 loop: CASSQDWRGGTETQYF. DNA for the CDR3: TGTGCCAGCAGCCAAGATTGGCGGGGGGGCACAGAGACCCAGTACTTC.

Here the CDR3 DNA reads TGCGCCAGCAGCCAAGCTGGAGGGGGGACTGAAGCTTTCTTT. Protein: CASSQAGGGTEAFF. The genes are TRBV4-1 and TRBJ1-1, with D perhaps matching TRBD1 (6 bases). The length of the CDR3 is 14 residues. Germline lookup yields CDR1 MGHRA and CDR2 YSYEKL. V lost 1 base and J 5 bases, leaving 11 bases between the germline ends.

This clone was observed a handful of times. The rearrangement joins TRBV4-2 to TRBJ2-6; D might be TRBD1 (5 bases). V lost 4 bases to trimming and J lost 1 base, with 20 bases between them. The length of the CDR3 is 19 residues. Germline V lookup: CDR1 LGHNA, CDR2 YNFKEQ. CDR3 sequence (DNA): TGTGCCAGCAGCCCCTATATCCAGCTGACAGATTCTGGGGCCAACGTCCTGACTTTC. Translated: CASSPYIQLTDSGANVLTF.

The CDR3, as DNA: TGTGCCAGCAGTTTCGGACAGGGGAACTATGGCTACACCTTC. It translates to CASSFGQGNYGYTF. V usage is TRBV28 and J usage is TRBJ1-2; 9 positions agree with TRBD1. CDR3 length equals 14 residues. V lost 3 bases and J lost 2; bases outside the gene matches: 1. The germline gives CDR1 MDHEN, CDR2 SYDVKM.

The rearrangement links TRBV5-1 to TRBJ2-7; 10 bases agree with TRBD1. V gave up 3 bases and J gave up 5 bases; unmatched junction bases: 8. The CDR3 covers 15 residues. Per the germline V gene, CDR1 is SGHRS and CDR2 is YFSETQ. The CDR3 DNA reads as TGCGCCAGCAGCTCTCCGGGACAGGGGAGCGACGAGCAGTACTTC. It encodes CASSSPGQGSDEQYF. The whole variable domain, filled in from reference TRBV5-1 and TRBJ2-7, reads KAGVTQTPRYLIKTRGQQVTLSCSPISGHRSVSWYQQTPGQGLQFLFEYFSETQRNKGNFPGRFSGRQFSNSRSEMNVSTLELGDSALYLCASSSPGQGSDEQYFGPGTRLTVT.

This chain joins TRBV4-3 and TRBJ2-6; D remains unclear. The germline CDR1 and CDR2 sequences are LGHNA and YSLEER. CDR3 length: 14 residues. Trimming stripped 4 bases from V and 5 bases from J, with 9 bases between. The CDR3 sequence: CASSPDLRANVLTF. Written as DNA, the CDR3 is TGCGCCAGCAGCCCAGACCTTCGGGCCAACGTCCTGACTTTC.

The chain combines TRBV6-5 with TRBJ2-1, with D unresolved. With 4 bases removed from V and 8 bases from J, the gap between germline ends came to 15 bases. The length of the CDR3 is 14 residues. In germline, CDR1 is MNHEY, CDR2 SVGAGI. The CDR3: CASSWASGGDEQFF. The CDR3, as DNA: TGTGCCAGCAGTTGGGCTTCTGGTGGCGATGAGCAGTTCTTC.

This chain links TRBV27 with TRBJ1-1, with D possibly being TRBD1 (5 bases). Trimming removed 6 bases from V and 4 bases from J, with 15 bases in between. Per germline, CDR1 MNHEY and CDR2 SMNVEV (reference sequence). CDR3 size: 14 residues. This CDR3 is CASRQRQPGTEAFF. CDR3 nucleotides: TGTGCCAGCAGACAACGACAGCCCGGCACTGAAGCTTTCTTT.

The chain is built from TRBV7-8 and TRBJ2-3, with 10 nucleotides matching TRBD2. The CDR3 is 15 amino acids. CDR1 and CDR2 (germline): SGHVS, FQNEAQ. The V segment lost 5 bases and the J segment 2 bases; nucleotides outside the gene matches: 4. CDR3 DNA sequence: TGTGCCAGCAGCCACAGCGGGGGGGCCACAGATACGCAGTATTTT. It translates to CASSHSGGATDTQYF.

As to this clone: Other nucleotide sequences in the sample specify the same CDR3. V is TRBV29-1 and J is TRBJ2-2; weak D call: TRBD1 (5 bases). The CDR3 length is 13 residues. CDR1 SQVTM and CDR2 ANQGSEA come from the germline V gene. Trimming left V 7 bases short and J 1 base short, with 10 bases between. The CDR3 DNA reads as TGCAGCGCCCGGCAGGGGAACACCGGGGAGCTGTTTTTT. This sequence encodes CSARQGNTGELFF.

In its sample, this clone was seen a few times. The rearrangement joins TRBV29-1 to TRBJ1-1; D is ambiguous. The germline V and J ends were trimmed by 7 bases and 0 bases, with 12 bases remaining between them. This CDR3 is built from 13 residues. Germline loops: CDR1 SQVTM, CDR2 ANQGSEA. The CDR3 bases are TGCAGCGCCTTCGGCATATTGAACACTGAAGCTTTCTTT. It yields the protein CSAFGILNTEAFF.

This chain links TRBV18 with TRBJ2-1, with a tentative D call TRBD2 (5 bases). Germline loops: CDR1 KGHSH, CDR2 LQKENI. CDR3 length equals 15 residues. V lost 3 bases, J lost 0 bases, and 9 bases lay in between. CDR3 nucleotide sequence: TGTGCCAGCTCACCCGGAGGCGACTCCTACAATGAGCAGTTCTTC. Residues: CASSPGGDSYNEQFF.

The V and J genes are TRBV29-1 and TRBJ1-2, with D tentatively TRBD1 (5 bases). Germline CDR1 is SQVTM and CDR2 is ANQGSEA. Trimming removed 4 bases at V and 7 bases at J, with 13 bases between. The CDR3 length is 12 residues. This CDR3 is CSVVGDLVGYTF. CDR3 in DNA: TGCAGCGTTGTCGGGGACCTTGTTGGCTACACCTTC.

The chain recombines TRBV30 with TRBJ2-2, with D hard to call. Germline assignment: CDR1 GTSNPN and CDR2 SVGIG (reference sequence). CDR3 size: 13 residues. The V end was cut by 0 bases, the J end by 7 bases, with 9 bases between. CDR3 sequence (DNA): TGTGCCTGGAGTGTGATTTTAAGCGGGGAGCTGTTTTTT. As protein: CAWSVILSGELFF.

This clone came up a few times. The chain is built from TRBV6-5 and TRBJ2-2; D is perhaps TRBD2 (6 bases). V dropped 6 bases and J dropped 9 bases, with 8 bases sitting between them. This CDR3 comprises 11 residues. The germline V gene encodes CDR1 MNHEY and CDR2 SVGAGI. DNA of the CDR3: TGTGCCAGCAGAGGACTAAGGGAGCTGTTTTTT. Protein product: CASRGLRELFF.

This sequence joins TRBV9 and TRBJ2-5; D perhaps matches TRBD2 (7 bases). This CDR3 has 15 amino acids. Germline CDR1 and CDR2: SGDLS and YYNGEE. V dropped 4 bases and J dropped 4 bases, with 17 bases sitting between them. CDR3 sequence (DNA): TGTGCCAGCAGCTCAGGGGATTTAGCGGGAGAGACCCAGTACTTC. It yields the protein CASSSGDLAGETQYF.